This entry lists 32 T cell receptor beta chains sequenced from one sample in a study of shared clonotypes between healthy human individuals. Clones were read by immunoSEQ multiplex PCR, and TCRdb kept only the in-frame ones, dropping some. The data contain roughly 300,000 clones, roughly 80% of them singletons. The sequenced sample was memory CD4+ T cells sorted from blood. Indicated subset: CD45RA-negative fraction. All receptors come from a young man in good health.

The chain couples TRBV18 to TRBJ2-3, with a possible D match to TRBD1 (5 bases). There are 15 residues in the CDR3. V gave up 3 bases and J gave up 0 bases, with 10 bases separating them. The germline V gene encodes CDR1 KGHSH and CDR2 LQKENI. The CDR3 nucleotides read TGTGCCAGCTCACCTATGGCAGGGAGCACAGATACGCAGTATTTT. Encoded protein: CASSPMAGSTDTQYF. Complete variable domain (other parts from reference TRBV18 and TRBJ2-3): NAGVMQNPRHLVRRRGQEARLRCSPMKGHSHVYWYRQLPEEGLKFMVYLQKENIIDESGMPKERFSAEFPKEGPSILRIQQVVRGDSAAYFCASSPMAGSTDTQYFGPGTRLTVL.

DNA of the CDR3: TGCGCCAGCAGCGAAACAGGGCGCAATGAGCAGTTCTTC. Its protein product is CASSETGRNEQFF. V and J are TRBV5-1 and TRBJ2-1, with D tentatively TRBD1 (6 bases). Germline V gene data show CDR1 as SGHRS and CDR2 as YFSETQ. This CDR3 is 13 amino acids long. Trimming cost V 4 bases and J 6 bases, with 11 bases left between them.

V and J are TRBV27 and TRBJ1-2; D is uncertain. Germline V gene sequence: CDR1 MNHEY, CDR2 SMNVEV (reference sequence). Trimming cost V 4 bases and J 4 bases, with 16 bases left between them. This CDR3 has 15 amino acids. The CDR3 nucleotides read TGTGCCAGCAGTTCACCGAGTGGAGGTAGCTATGGCTACACCTTC. Its protein is CASSSPSGGSYGYTF.

The table lists this clone with a few counts. The chain has TRBV25-1 and TRBJ2-1; 12 bases align to TRBD2. The J segment lost 5 bases and the V segment lost 3 bases, leaving 11 bases of the junction unmatched. This CDR3 has 18 residues. Germline CDR1 and CDR2: MGHDK and SYGVNS. CDR3 sequence reads: CASSDVGTSGSANNEQFF. In nucleotides, the CDR3 is TGTGCCAGCAGTGACGTAGGGACTAGCGGGTCTGCAAACAATGAGCAGTTCTTC.

This clone was recorded many times. This chain uses TRBV14 with TRBJ2-1; D gene ambiguous. Germline CDR1 reads SGHDN; CDR2 reads FVKESK. The CDR3 extends over 13 amino acids. V was trimmed by 0 bases and J by 3 bases, leaving 3 bases between them. The CDR3 protein is CASSQEFYNEQFF. CDR3 nucleotide sequence: TGTGCCAGCAGCCAAGAGTTCTACAATGAGCAGTTCTTC.

The V call is TRBV10-1, the J call TRBJ2-7, with unresolved D. The CDR3 covers 14 residues. The V end lost 2 bases, the J end lost 0 bases, and 8 bases lay between the germline ends. Per germline, CDR1 WNHNN and CDR2 SYGVQD (reference sequence). The CDR3 sequence is CASSEGPSSYEQYF. The CDR3 nucleotides read TGCGCCAGCAGTGAGGGACCCTCCTCCTACGAGCAGTACTTC.

This chain joins TRBV2 and TRBJ2-3; 7 positions match TRBD2. CDR3 length: 13 amino acids. The V and J ends lost 8 bases and 6 bases, in that order; junction bases with no gene match: 8. From germline, CDR1 is SNHLY and CDR2 FYNNEI. CDR3 in amino acids: CASESAGEDTQYF. In DNA, the CDR3 is TGTGCCAGCGAGTCGGCGGGAGAGGATACGCAGTATTTT. Complete variable domain (other parts from reference TRBV2 and TRBJ2-3): EPEVTQTPSHQVTQMGQEVILRCVPISNHLYFYWYRQILGQKVEFLVSFYNNEISEKSEIFDDQFSVERPDGSNFTLKIRSTKLEDSAMYFCASESAGEDTQYFGPGTRLTVL.

The chain is built from TRBV18 and TRBJ2-3; D is possibly TRBD1 or TRBD2 (5 bases each). Trimming shortened V by 2 bases and J by 0 bases, and 9 bases separated the two germline ends. Germline V gene sequence: CDR1 KGHSH, CDR2 LQKENI. The CDR3 sequence is 15 residues long. DNA for the CDR3: TGTGCCAGCTCACCAAGGTGGGACAGCACAGATACGCAGTATTTT. Amino acid sequence: CASSPRWDSTDTQYF.

The rearrangement links TRBV29-1 to TRBJ2-1; no definite D call. Germline V gene sequence: CDR1 SQVTM, CDR2 ANQGSEA. V was pared by 1 base and J by 7 bases, with 11 bases between. The CDR3 spans 13 residues. This CDR3 reads CSVEGSAVNEQFF. Here the CDR3 DNA reads TGCAGCGTTGAAGGGTCAGCCGTGAATGAGCAGTTCTTC.

The rearrangement links TRBV9 to TRBJ2-2; D possibly uses TRBD1 or TRBD2 (5 bases each). Germline V gives CDR1 SGDLS, CDR2 YYNGEE. The CDR3 consists of 15 residues. V lost 0 bases, J lost 3 bases, and 9 bases lay in between. This CDR3 is CASSVEGPHTGELFF. In DNA form, the CDR3 reads TGTGCCAGCAGCGTAGAGGGACCCCACACCGGGGAGCTGTTTTTT.

The CDR3 reads CASTEFTGPSTDTQYF. DNA of the CDR3: TGTGCCAGCACCGAATTTACAGGGCCTAGCACAGATACGCAGTATTTT. V and J are TRBV7-2 and TRBJ2-3, with a weak D call TRBD1 (6 bases). The germline V gene encodes CDR1 SGHTA and CDR2 FQGNSA. The CDR3 is made up of 16 amino acids. V shed 7 bases and J shed 0 bases, with 17 bases lying between them.

The chain joins TRBV7-3 to TRBJ1-1; D is perhaps TRBD1 (6 bases). Looked up from germline, CDR1 is SGHTA and CDR2 is FQGTGA. This CDR3 is 14 amino acids long. V was trimmed by 1 base and J by 5 bases, leaving 11 bases between them. The CDR3 here is CASSLKGGGTEAFF. CDR3 sequence (DNA): TGTGCCAGCAGCTTAAAAGGGGGTGGAACTGAAGCTTTCTTT.

The chain employs TRBV28 and TRBJ1-2; a possible D gene is TRBD1 (5 bases). CDR3 length: 12 residues. The germline CDR1 and CDR2 sequences are MDHEN and SYDVKM. Trimming shortened V by 7 bases and J by 6 bases, and 12 bases separated the two germline ends. In nucleotides, the CDR3 is TGTGCCAGCAATACACCGGGACATGGCTACACCTTC. Its translation is CASNTPGHGYTF.

The sample holds many counts of this clone. The chain joins TRBV5-1 to TRBJ1-2; D is ambiguous. The length of the CDR3 is 13 residues. Trimming took 0 bases from V and 8 from J, leaving 11 bases between them. Per germline, CDR1 SGHRS and CDR2 YFSETQ. DNA of the CDR3: TGCGCCAGCAGCTTGGAGTCCGGGTTAGGCTACACCTTC. Its protein is CASSLESGLGYTF.

The table lists this clone with many counts. V and J are TRBV28 and TRBJ1-5; no definite D call. This CDR3 is 13 amino acids long. Germline V gene data show CDR1 as MDHEN and CDR2 as SYDVKM. The germline V and J ends were trimmed by 6 bases and 2 bases, with 8 bases remaining between them. The CDR3 region has the DNA TGTGCCAGCAGCTTTGGCGGCAATCAGCCCCAGCATTTT. Translating gives CASSFGGNQPQHF.

This clone is a singleton in its sample. The identical CDR3 is also encoded by other nucleotide sequences in the sample. The chain combines TRBV29-1 with TRBJ2-2, with a tentative D call TRBD1 (6 bases). CDR3 length equals 12 residues. Germline lookup yields CDR1 SQVTM and CDR2 ANQGSEA. The ends were cut back, 6 bases at V and 5 bases at J, with 10 bases in the middle. The CDR3 spells CSVARGTGELFF. CDR3 sequence (DNA): TGCAGCGTGGCTAGGGGGACCGGGGAGCTGTTTTTT.

The chain recombines TRBV4-3 with TRBJ2-3, with 7 bases matching TRBD2. Germline assignment: CDR1 LGHNA and CDR2 YSLEER. Losses at the gene ends were 5 bases for V and 5 bases for J; bases not matched to a gene: 10. CDR3 length: 15 amino acids. The CDR3 protein is CASSVRGEGQDTQYF. The CDR3 DNA reads as TGCGCCAGCAGCGTGAGAGGGGAGGGCCAAGATACGCAGTATTTT.

This clone was seen at least ten times. V is TRBV7-2 and J is TRBJ1-2; D may be TRBD1 (5 bases). The V gene's germline CDR1 is SGHTA and CDR2 FQGNSA. This CDR3 has 17 residues. V dropped 3 bases and J dropped 2 bases, with 19 bases sitting between them. The CDR3 loop reads CASSFLSAGRINYGYTF. DNA of the CDR3: TGTGCCAGCAGCTTTTTGAGTGCGGGACGGATAAACTATGGCTACACCTTC. Together with reference TRBV7-2 and TRBJ1-2, the CDR3 gives the full variable domain: GAGVSQSPSNKVTEKGKDVELRCDPISGHTALYWYRQSLGQGLEFLIYFQGNSAPDKSGLPSDRFSAERTGGSVSTLTIQRTQQEDSAVYLCASSFLSAGRINYGYTFGSGTRLTVV.

V usage is TRBV1 and J usage is TRBJ2-7. TRBV1 is annotated as a pseudogene. The CDR3 is 13 residues long. The CDR3 spells CTSPGPGSYEQYF. The CDR3 DNA follows: TGCACCAGCCCCGGGCCGGGCTCCTACGAGCAGTACTTC.

The CDR3 DNA reads as TGTGCCAGCAGCTGGGGCGGCAGGCGGTCGCCCCTCCACTTT. Translation gives CASSWGGRRSPLHF. This rearrangement joins TRBV5-4 to TRBJ1-6; weak D call: TRBD1 (5 bases). V lost 3 bases and J 13 bases, leaving 17 bases between the germline ends. This CDR3 region has 14 residues. Germline CDR1 and CDR2: SGHNT and YYREEE (reference sequence).

The chain couples TRBV11-2 to TRBJ1-4, with 9 bases identical to TRBD1. V gave up 4 bases and J gave up 6 bases; unmatched junction bases: 18. Germline CDR1 SGHAT, CDR2 FQNNGV. The CDR3 consists of 19 residues. The CDR3 sequence: CASSSYPGQGNLMDEKLFF. The DNA of the CDR3 is TGTGCCAGCAGCTCCTACCCGGGACAGGGAAACTTAATGGATGAAAAACTGTTTTTT.

The gene calls are TRBV5-1 and TRBJ2-1, with a weak D call TRBD2 (5 bases). V was clipped by 1 base and J by 0 bases, with 8 bases between them. CDR1 and CDR2 (germline): SGHRS, YFSETQ. This CDR3 region has 15 residues. CDR3 in amino acids: CASSLNGNSYNEQFF. DNA of the CDR3: TGCGCCAGCAGCTTGAACGGGAACTCCTACAATGAGCAGTTCTTC.

This chain's CDR3 is CASSEALIVNLSSGNTIYF. The CDR3 DNA follows: TGTGCCAGCAGTGAAGCGCTTATCGTGAACTTGTCCTCTGGAAACACCATATATTTT. The chain links TRBV2 to TRBJ1-3, with unresolved D. Trimming cost V 0 bases and J 0 bases, with 18 bases left between them. There are 19 residues in the CDR3. Germline CDR1 is SNHLY and CDR2 is FYNNEI.

Comment on this clone: Distinct nucleotide sequences in the sample also encode this CDR3. This chain connects TRBV7-9 to TRBJ2-7; no firm D call. The CDR3 covers 12 residues. Germline CDR1 reads SEHNR; CDR2 reads FQNEAQ (reference sequence). The V end lost 5 bases, the J end lost 7 bases, and 12 bases lay between the germline ends. The CDR3 here is CASSHSGGEQYF. CDR3 nucleotides: TGTGCCAGCAGCCACTCGGGTGGGGAGCAGTACTTC.

The chain joins TRBV7-2 to TRBJ2-3, with D hard to call. CDR1 and CDR2 from the germline V gene are SGHTA and FQGNSA. CDR3 length: 15 residues. Between the trimmed V and J ends, which lost 1 base and 6 bases, there was a span of 14 bases. CDR3 region: CASSLVNSERDTQYF. Here the CDR3 DNA reads TGTGCCAGCAGCTTAGTCAACTCGGAGAGGGATACGCAGTATTTT.

This chain uses TRBV5-1 with TRBJ2-2, with 11 bases identical to TRBD1. V lost 0 bases, J lost 6 bases, and 4 bases stayed unmatched. The CDR3 spans 16 residues. CDR1 is SGHRS and CDR2 is YFSETQ in the germline V gene. CDR3 DNA sequence: TGCGCCAGCAGCTTGGTATCGGGACAGGGGGCCGGGGAGCTGTTTTTT. Its translation is CASSLVSGQGAGELFF.

CDR3 amino acids: CATAGADTQYF. The DNA of the CDR3 is TGTGCCACTGCGGGAGCTGATACGCAGTATTTT. J is TRBJ2-3 and V is TRBV30; 7 positions match TRBD2. The CDR3 runs to 11 residues. V lost 8 bases and J lost 6; bases outside the gene matches: 5. Germline V gives CDR1 GTSNPN, CDR2 SVGIG (reference sequence).

This chain links TRBV19 with TRBJ2-1, with D uncertain. V was clipped by 7 bases and J by 6 bases, with 22 bases between them. Germline-derived CDR1 and CDR2 are LNHDA and SQIVND (reference sequence). The CDR3 has 16 residues. The DNA for the CDR3 is TGTGCCAGTAAGACCGTTGGGGTCGGGTTGGGCAATGAGCAGTTCTTC. It encodes CASKTVGVGLGNEQFF. Looking up the rest from reference TRBV19 and TRBJ2-1 gives the full variable domain: DGGITQSPKYLFRKEGQNVTLSCEQNLNHDAMYWYRQDPGQGLRLIYYSQIVNDFQKGDIAEGYSVSREKKESFPLTVTSAQKNPTAFYLCASKTVGVGLGNEQFFGPGTRLTVL.

The CDR3: CASSSGGAGANVLTF. The CDR3 bases are TGTGCCAGCAGCTCCGGGGGGGCTGGGGCCAACGTCCTGACTTTC. This sequence joins TRBV11-1 and TRBJ2-6; 8 positions match TRBD2. V lost 4 bases to trimming and J lost 2 bases; unmatched junction nucleotides: 1. The CDR3 length is 15 residues. From germline, CDR1 is SGHAT and CDR2 FQDESV (reference sequence).

The chain carries TRBV5-1 and TRBJ1-1; D is perhaps TRBD1 (5 bases). This CDR3 region has 13 residues. Per the germline V gene, CDR1 is SGHRS and CDR2 is YFSETQ. Trimming took 4 bases from V and 1 from J, leaving 8 bases between them. The CDR3 sequence is CASSGDPNTEAFF. The DNA for the CDR3 is TGCGCCAGCAGCGGGGACCCGAACACTGAAGCTTTCTTT.

The chain is built from TRBV2 and TRBJ2-1, with a possible D match to TRBD2 (6 bases). In germline, CDR1 is SNHLY, CDR2 FYNNEI. This CDR3 has 13 amino acids. V was pared by 7 bases and J by 7 bases, with 14 bases between. The CDR3 is CASNTRLGNEQFF. The CDR3 DNA follows: TGTGCCAGCAATACACGACTAGGGAATGAGCAGTTCTTC.

The chain employs TRBV5-1 and TRBJ2-7; TRBD2 matches 13 bases. Per germline, CDR1 SGHRS and CDR2 YFSETQ. V dropped 2 bases and J dropped 6; count of bases not matched to a gene: 5. This CDR3 has 15 residues. CDR3 DNA sequence: TGCGCCAGCAGCTTCGGACTAGCGGGAGTCGCCGAGCAGTACTTC. As protein: CASSFGLAGVAEQYF.